This TCR beta chain appears in the sequencing data of a study of blood T cell repertoires in COVID-19. Study as a whole: Specimens from acute and convalescent COVID-19 originated in the United States, Italy and Spain. PBMCs, B-cell-depleted T cells, or T cells were the source of the cDNA or gDNA that made up the material.

V was clipped by 1 base and J by 9 bases; unmatched bases: 6. CDR1 is SGHNT and CDR2 is YENEEA in the germline V gene. This CDR3 spans 14 amino acids. In the authors' methods: For nucleated cells, counts were estimated from reference gene primer amplification. Generated by immunoSEQ multiplex PCR, the TCRdb table keeps only in-frame clones and is missing some. That table furnishes V, J and clone size, whereas the DNA furnished D and trimming. The sample records about 100,000 clones, less than 85% being singletons. Material: peripheral blood. The clonotype comes from a woman older than 75 with active or convalescent COVID-19. This sequence joins TRBV11-3 and TRBJ2-1, with 7 bases fitting TRBD1. DNA for the CDR3: TGTGCCAGCAGCTTAGGAACAGGGGAAGGTGAGCAGTTCTTC. This codes for CASSLGTGEGEQFF.